The 31 T cell receptor beta chains in this list originate from one sample, sequenced in a study of cytomegalovirus exposure and HLA in healthy donors. The PCR employed 60 Vbeta primers together with 13 Jbeta primers. The protocol was immunoSEQ multiplex PCR, while the TCRdb copy is restricted to in-frame clones and leaves out a portion. The profile shows roughly 150,000 clones, around 80% of them singletons. Material for sequencing was PBMCs. The source of these receptors is a woman in her thirties or forties in good health and CMV-seronegative.

This clone showed up just a few times. The genes are TRBV30 and TRBJ2-1, with TRBD2 matching over 10 bases. The CDR3 covers 17 residues. Germline CDR1 is GTSNPN and CDR2 is SVGIG (reference sequence). The junction had 6 bases not matched to a gene; V was cut back by 0 bases and J by 1 base. This CDR3 is CAWSVRTSGLSYNEQFF. DNA of the CDR3: TGTGCCTGGAGTGTCCGGACTAGCGGACTTTCCTACAATGAGCAGTTCTTC.

About this clone itself: The sample has other DNA sequences that encode this CDR3 too. The rearrangement uses TRBV5-1 and TRBJ1-5; D gene unclear. The CDR3 length is 14 residues. With 0 bases removed from V and 4 bases from J, the gap between germline ends came to 8 bases. Germline V CDR1 and CDR2: SGHRS, YFSETQ. The CDR3 is CASSLEGGNQPQHF. DNA of the CDR3: TGCGCCAGCAGCTTGGAAGGAGGAAATCAGCCCCAGCATTTT.

The chain has TRBV7-8 and TRBJ1-1, with TRBD1 as a possible D gene (5 bases). Trimming cost V 5 bases and J 3 bases, with 13 bases left between them. Germline V gene data show CDR1 as SGHVS and CDR2 as FQNEAQ. CDR3 length: 14 residues. DNA for the CDR3: TGTGCCAGCAGCGCAACCCCGGGGGACACTGAAGCTTTCTTT. Its translation is CASSATPGDTEAFF.

The chain uses TRBV7-9 and TRBJ2-2, with D possibly being TRBD2 (6 bases). CDR3 length: 16 amino acids. Trimming stripped 2 bases from V and 2 bases from J, with 12 bases between. The germline CDR1 and CDR2 sequences are SEHNR and FQNEAQ (reference sequence). The CDR3 sequence: CASSLWLARNTGELFF. The CDR3 DNA sequence: TGTGCCAGCAGCTTATGGCTAGCGAGAAACACCGGGGAGCTGTTTTTT.

The CDR3 is CASSDANTDQPQHF. The DNA for the CDR3 is TGTGCCAGCAGCGACGCCAATACGGATCAGCCCCAGCATTTT. J is TRBJ1-5 and V is TRBV9, with unresolved D. Germline lookup yields CDR1 SGDLS and CDR2 YYNGEE. This CDR3 is 14 amino acids long. V was shortened by 3 bases and J by 5 bases, with 12 bases between the two germline ends.

This chain links TRBV6-1 with TRBJ2-7, with a possible D match to TRBD1 (6 bases). CDR3 length equals 14 residues. Germline-derived CDR1 and CDR2 are MNHNS and SASEGT. Trimming removed 7 bases at V and 7 bases at J, with 20 bases between. CDR3 nucleotide sequence: TGTGCCAGCAATGTACAGGGACGGTCTGGGGAGCAGTACTTC. It is translated as CASNVQGRSGEQYF.

This clone was detected only a few times. In nucleotides, the CDR3 is TGTGCCAGCAGCTCGGGACTAGCGTTCACAGATACGCAGTATTTT. It specifies CASSSGLAFTDTQYF. This chain links TRBV7-3 with TRBJ2-3; 10 bases map to TRBD2. This CDR3 has 15 residues. V shed 4 bases, J shed 2 bases, and the junction held 3 bases outside the gene matches. Germline CDR1 SGHTA, CDR2 FQGTGA.

The chain is built from TRBV6-5 and TRBJ2-7, with a weak D call TRBD2 (7 bases). The ends were cut back, 10 bases at V and 3 bases at J, with 13 bases in the middle. Per germline, CDR1 MNHEY and CDR2 SVGAGI. The CDR3 consists of 12 residues. CDR3 residues: CAIRGRDYEQYF. The DNA of the CDR3 is TGTGCCATAAGGGGGAGGGACTACGAGCAGTACTTC.

The chain carries TRBV5-4 and TRBJ2-2, with 11 bases aligning to TRBD2. This CDR3 region has 18 residues. Looked up from germline, CDR1 is SGHNT and CDR2 is YYREEE (reference sequence). V lost 4 bases to trimming and J lost 5 bases; unmatched junction nucleotides: 13. The CDR3 coding sequence is TGTGCCAGCAGCCCGAAGACTAGCGGGACGGTAATAACCGGGGAGCTGTTTTTT. Its protein product is CASSPKTSGTVITGELFF.

The rearrangement uses TRBV28 and TRBJ2-7; 7 positions match TRBD1. The CDR3 has 15 residues. The V and J ends lost 6 bases and 3 bases, in that order; junction bases with no gene match: 11. Per the germline V gene, CDR1 is MDHEN and CDR2 is SYDVKM. CDR3: CASRTGTDNDYEQYF. CDR3 DNA sequence: TGTGCCAGCAGAACCGGGACAGACAATGACTACGAGCAGTACTTC.

This clone has more than one count but fewer than ten. The V call is TRBV13, the J call TRBJ2-1, with 7 bases lining up with TRBD2. After removal of 2 bases from V and 6 bases from J, the junction contained 7 bases not matched to a gene. The CDR3 totals 15 residues. The germline CDR1 and CDR2 sequences are PRHDT and FYEKMQ (reference sequence). The CDR3 here is CASSLQEGGGNEQFF. CDR3 sequence (DNA): TGTGCCAGCAGCTTACAGGAGGGCGGGGGCAATGAGCAGTTCTTC.

The V and J genes are TRBV27 and TRBJ1-1, with TRBD1 matching 10 bases. V was pared by 5 bases and J by 2 bases, with 11 bases of the junction left unmatched. The CDR3 has 17 amino acids. From germline, CDR1 is MNHEY and CDR2 SMNVEV (reference sequence). The CDR3 DNA reads TGTGCCAGCAGTCCGACGACAGGGGGCTTATCAAACACTGAAGCTTTCTTT. Encoded protein: CASSPTTGGLSNTEAFF.

This chain uses TRBV11-2 with TRBJ2-1; no clear D. Germline V gives CDR1 SGHAT, CDR2 FQNNGV. The V end was cut by 0 bases, the J end by 4 bases, with 7 bases between. The CDR3 spans 14 residues. The CDR3 is CASSLEEPYNEQFF. The CDR3 DNA is TGTGCCAGCAGCTTAGAGGAGCCTTACAATGAGCAGTTCTTC.

The genes are TRBV7-8 and TRBJ1-1; TRBD1 is a possible D gene (6 bases). Trimming shortened V by 5 bases and J by 4 bases, and 20 bases separated the two germline ends. Germline assignment: CDR1 SGHVS and CDR2 FQNEAQ. The CDR3 loop spans 16 amino acids. CDR3 sequence: CASSPREGHPGTEAFF. The DNA of the CDR3 is TGTGCCAGCAGCCCCCGGGAGGGACACCCGGGCACTGAAGCTTTCTTT.

This clone came up once. V is TRBV5-1 and J is TRBJ2-1; 7 bases are shared with TRBD2. The CDR3 consists of 13 residues. V was pared by 2 bases and J by 8 bases, with 4 bases of the junction left unmatched. Germline V lookup: CDR1 SGHRS, CDR2 YFSETQ. The CDR3 bases are TGCGCCAGCAGCTTTCCGGGAGGTGATGAGCAGTTCTTC. Translated, it gives CASSFPGGDEQFF.

The V call is TRBV19, the J call TRBJ2-3; a possible D gene is TRBD2 (6 bases). The CDR3 runs to 18 residues. Germline V gene sequence: CDR1 LNHDA, CDR2 SQIVND (reference sequence). V lost 0 bases, J lost 2 bases, and 18 bases lay in between. Here the CDR3 reads CASSIDGSSGYPTDTQYF. In nucleotides, the CDR3 is TGTGCCAGTAGTATAGATGGGTCAAGCGGGTATCCCACAGATACGCAGTATTTT.

The V and J genes are TRBV29-1 and TRBJ2-7; D ambiguous. The germline V gene has CDR1 SQVTM and CDR2 ANQGSEA. V lost 4 bases, J lost 0 bases, and 10 bases lay in between. CDR3 length equals 13 residues. The DNA for the CDR3 is TGCAGCGTTGGAGGAACCCTCTCCTACGAGCAGTACTTC. As protein: CSVGGTLSYEQYF.

This chain links TRBV9 with TRBJ2-1; TRBD2 aligns across 13 bases. The germline CDR1 and CDR2 sequences are SGDLS and YYNGEE. V trimming: 3 bases; J trimming: 8 bases; junction bases outside the gene matches: 5. The CDR3 totals 15 residues. In DNA, the CDR3 is TGTGCCAGCAGCGCGACTAGCGGGAGGAGCGATGAGCAGTTCTTC. It codes for CASSATSGRSDEQFF.

The gene calls are TRBV5-1 and TRBJ1-2; 7 bases match TRBD1. J lost 4 bases, V lost 4 bases, and 10 bases had no gene match. The germline CDR1 and CDR2 sequences are SGHRS and YFSETQ. This CDR3 region has 15 residues. CDR3 in DNA: TGCGCCAGCAGCCAGCAACAGGGGAACGTCTATGGCTACACCTTC. Translated, it gives CASSQQQGNVYGYTF.

This clone was counted a single time. CDR3: CASSPATGGYTEAFF. CDR3 in DNA: TGTGCCAGCAGCCCGGCCACAGGGGGCTACACTGAAGCTTTCTTT. The V gene is TRBV7-2, the J gene TRBJ1-1, with 9 bases fitting TRBD1. V gave up 5 bases and J gave up 3 bases; unmatched junction bases: 7. The CDR3 is made up of 15 amino acids. Germline V CDR1 and CDR2: SGHTA, FQGNSA.

V is TRBV7-6 and J is TRBJ2-7, with 9 positions matching TRBD1. The junction had 11 bases not matched to a gene; V was cut back by 5 bases and J by 3 bases. Germline CDR1 and CDR2: SGHVS and FNYEAQ. This CDR3 is built from 16 residues. The CDR3, as DNA: TGTGCCAGCAGCCAACCCCCGGGACAGGGCGACTACGAGCAGTACTTC. Its protein is CASSQPPGQGDYEQYF.

This clone was picked up a small number of times. The chain employs TRBV5-1 and TRBJ1-5; D may be TRBD1 (5 bases). This CDR3 comprises 14 residues. CDR1 is SGHRS and CDR2 is YFSETQ in the germline V gene. V shed 4 bases and J shed 1 base, with 9 bases lying between them. CDR3 in DNA: TGCGCCAGCAGCCCCGGACACAGCAATCAGCCCCAGCATTTT. Its translation is CASSPGHSNQPQHF.

This clone has a count of ten or more. V gene TRBV5-1 combines with J gene TRBJ2-7, with TRBD2 matching over 12 bases. The CDR3 contains 17 residues. Germline CDR1 and CDR2: SGHRS and YFSETQ. V gave up 3 bases and J gave up 0 bases; unmatched junction bases: 7. The CDR3 coding sequence is TGCGCCAGCAGCTCCCAACTAGCGGGAGGCCCCTCCTACGAGCAGTACTTC. Translating gives CASSSQLAGGPSYEQYF.

This chain connects TRBV30 to TRBJ1-5; D is possibly TRBD1 (5 bases). V gave up 4 bases and J gave up 7 bases, with 14 bases separating them. This CDR3 region has 13 residues. The germline gives CDR1 GTSNPN, CDR2 SVGIG (reference sequence). The CDR3 protein is CAWNGATGQPQHF. The CDR3 DNA reads as TGTGCCTGGAATGGGGCCACAGGCCAGCCCCAGCATTTT.

The V and J genes are TRBV30 and TRBJ2-5; D ambiguous. Germline V gene sequence: CDR1 GTSNPN, CDR2 SVGIG (reference sequence). This CDR3 has 13 amino acids. V lost 2 bases, J lost 5 bases, and 12 bases lay in between. The chain's CDR3 is CAWSRGEWETQYF. CDR3 DNA sequence: TGTGCCTGGAGTCGAGGAGAATGGGAGACCCAGTACTTC.

This clone showed up just a few times. This chain links TRBV27 with TRBJ1-2, with 9 bases that match TRBD1. This CDR3 is built from 18 residues. Germline V gene sequence: CDR1 MNHEY, CDR2 SMNVEV (reference sequence). V shed 7 bases and J 4 bases; nucleotides not matched to a gene: 19. In DNA, the CDR3 is TGTGCCAGCACTTACTCCGGGACAGGGACGGCTGGGAGCTATGGCTACACCTTC. As protein: CASTYSGTGTAGSYGYTF.

This clone has only a few counts. The genes are TRBV9 and TRBJ2-1, with TRBD1 identical over 8 bases. The V gene end was trimmed by 0 bases and the J gene end by 10 bases; junction bases not matched to a gene: 6. CDR1 SGDLS and CDR2 YYNGEE come from the germline V gene. The CDR3 is made up of 14 amino acids. The CDR3 DNA is TGTGCCAGCAGCGTAGAAGACAGGGGTAACGAGCAGTTCTTC. Encoded protein: CASSVEDRGNEQFF.

The chain links TRBV25-1 to TRBJ1-1, with D possibly matching TRBD1 (5 bases). V was cut by 2 bases and J by 5 bases, with 12 bases left in between. The CDR3 sequence is 14 residues long. Germline CDR1 reads MGHDK; CDR2 reads SYGVNS. CDR3 nucleotides: TGTGCCAGCAGTGAACCCGGGGAGGGGACTGAAGCTTTCTTT. Encoded protein: CASSEPGEGTEAFF. Variable domain in full (rest from reference TRBV25-1 and TRBJ1-1): EADIYQTPRYLVIGTGKKITLECSQTMGHDKMYWYQQDPGMELHLIHYSYGVNSTEKGDLSSESTVSRIRTEHFPLTLESARPSHTSQYLCASSEPGEGTEAFFGQGTRLTVV.

The chain recombines TRBV7-2 with TRBJ2-5; TRBD2 matches 7 bases. V was clipped by 4 bases and J by 5 bases; unmatched bases: 13. Germline CDR1 SGHTA, CDR2 FQGNSA. This CDR3 spans 16 amino acids. The CDR3 DNA follows: TGTGCCAGCAGCTCACCCCTGGCGGGAGCGTCGGAGACCCAGTACTTC. This encodes CASSSPLAGASETQYF.

In this sample, this clone turned up a few times. The chain links TRBV18 to TRBJ2-2; 8 bases agree with TRBD2. CDR3 length: 15 residues. V lost 3 bases and J lost 1; bases outside the gene matches: 1. CDR1 and CDR2 (germline): KGHSH, LQKENI. The CDR3 DNA is TGTGCCAGCTCACCTAGCGGGGAGAACACCGGGGAGCTGTTTTTT. Its translation: CASSPSGENTGELFF.

The chain combines TRBV18 with TRBJ2-5; D is uncertain. Germline V CDR1 and CDR2: KGHSH, LQKENI. CDR3 length equals 14 residues. The V end was cut by 1 base, the J end by 1 base, with 7 bases between. The CDR3 DNA reads TGTGCCAGCTCACCACGAGGAACCCAAGAGACCCAGTACTTC. This sequence encodes CASSPRGTQETQYF.